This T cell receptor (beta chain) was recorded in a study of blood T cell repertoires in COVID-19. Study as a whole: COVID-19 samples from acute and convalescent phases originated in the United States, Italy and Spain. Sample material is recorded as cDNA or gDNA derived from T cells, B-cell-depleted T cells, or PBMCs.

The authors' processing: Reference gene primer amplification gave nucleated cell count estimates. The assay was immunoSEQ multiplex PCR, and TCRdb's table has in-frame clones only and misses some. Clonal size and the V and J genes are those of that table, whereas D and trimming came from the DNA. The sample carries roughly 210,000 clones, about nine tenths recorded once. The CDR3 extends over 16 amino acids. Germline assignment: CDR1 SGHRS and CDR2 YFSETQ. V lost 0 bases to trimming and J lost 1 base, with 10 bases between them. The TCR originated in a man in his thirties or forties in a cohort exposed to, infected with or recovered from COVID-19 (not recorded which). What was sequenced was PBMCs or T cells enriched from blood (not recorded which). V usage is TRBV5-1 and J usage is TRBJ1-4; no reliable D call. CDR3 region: CASSLGGMRTNEKLFF. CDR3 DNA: TGCGCCAGCAGCTTGGGCGGGATGAGAACTAATGAAAAACTGTTTTTT.